This TCR beta chain was recorded in a study of shared clonotypes between healthy human individuals. The data were produced by immunoSEQ multiplex PCR, yet TCRdb's version contains in-frame clones alone and is incomplete. The sample has 2,500,000 or so clones; approximately 92% are singletons. The CDR3 consists of 22 residues. This chain joins TRBV21-1 and TRBJ1-5. TRBV21-1 is classified as a pseudogene. This receptor was obtained from a man between 18 and 29 years old in good health. Sequencing was performed on naive CD4+ T cells sorted from blood. Sample subset: CD45RA+ positively selected. CDR3 DNA: TGTGCCAGCAGCAAAGACAAATGTTTTTCGAGGGGTGAGGCTTTTAGCAATCAGCCCCAGCATTTT. Protein: CASSKDKCFSRGEAFSNQPQHF.